These 18 T cell receptor beta chains share one sample of origin, sequenced in a study of CD8+CD57+ T cells in acquired aplastic anemia. Investigators profiled TCR beta VDJ and CDR3 from genomic DNA template. A single record per CDR3 protein comes from TCRdb applying MiXCR to the reads. The table has around 200,000 distinct CDR3 sequences, 45% to 60% seen once; the top ten hold under 15%. Patients sequenced had flow cytometry evidence of CD8+CD57+ cell expansion. Sequenced input: sorted CD4+, CD8+, or CD8+CD57+ T cells (not recorded which) from PBMCs. The source of these receptors is a human donor with aplastic anemia.

This clonotype was detected ten times or more. The J gene is TRBJ2-7, the V gene TRBV19, with D possibly matching TRBD2 (6 bases). The CDR3 sequence is 15 residues long. V gave up 6 bases and J gave up 3 bases, with 18 bases separating them. Looked up from germline, CDR1 is LNHDA and CDR2 is SQIVND (reference sequence). CDR3 in amino acids: CASSDGGTASYEQYF. DNA for the CDR3: TGTGCCAGTAGCGATGGAGGGACGGCGAGCTACGAGCAGTACTTC.

About this clonotype itself: This likely comes from a read error, as the CDR3 has no conserved phenylalanine or tryptophan at its end. The CDR3 protein is CASSTEGGTDTQYL. The CDR3 DNA reads as TGTGCCAGCAGCACCGAGGGGGGCACAGATACGCAGTATCTT. The rearrangement uses TRBV7-2 and TRBJ2-3; possibly TRBD1 for D (6 bases). Trimming took 5 bases from V and 1 from J, leaving 10 bases between them. Germline CDR1 reads SGHTA; CDR2 reads FQGNSA. The CDR3 spans 14 residues.

This clonotype was observed at least ten times. The CDR3 sequence is CASTFRQGIYNEQFF. As DNA, the CDR3 is TGTGCCAGCACCTTTCGACAGGGTATCTACAATGAGCAGTTCTTC. This rearrangement joins TRBV12-3 or TRBV12-4 to TRBJ2-1; 7 positions agree with TRBD1. The CDR3 runs to 15 residues. V dropped 7 bases and J dropped 3; count of bases not matched to a gene: 9.

This clonotype has at least ten counts. The chain is built from TRBV5-1 and TRBJ2-7; TRBD1 matches 9 bases. The length of the CDR3 is 15 residues. Germline V gene lookup returns CDR1 SGHRS and CDR2 YFSETQ. Trimming took 4 bases from V and 2 from J; bases not matched to a gene: 7. CDR3 residues: CASSDVGQGPYEQYF. CDR3 nucleotide sequence: TGCGCCAGCAGCGACGTCGGACAGGGGCCCTACGAGCAGTACTTC.

This clonotype has just a few counts. The chain couples TRBV24-1 to TRBJ2-5; tentative D call: TRBD1 (6 bases). The V gene lost 4 bases and the J gene lost 4 bases, with 15 bases spanning the gap. Germline loops: CDR1 KGHDR, CDR2 SFDVKD. This CDR3 region has 15 residues. The CDR3 spells CATSDWDTTGETQYF. The CDR3 region has the DNA TGTGCCACCAGTGACTGGGACACCACGGGAGAGACCCAGTACTTC.

This clonotype has a count of ten or more. V usage is TRBV10-3 and J usage is TRBJ2-2; TRBD2 is a possible D gene (6 bases). CDR1 is ENHRY and CDR2 is SYGVKD in the germline V gene. CDR3 length equals 16 residues. Trimming cost V 10 bases and J 1 base, with 19 bases left between them. The CDR3 sequence: CASQTPRGGNTGELFF. CDR3 coding DNA: TGTGCCAGCCAGACCCCACGGGGAGGGAACACCGGGGAGCTGTTTTTT.

The CDR3: CASGRDATYEQYF. The CDR3 DNA reads as TGCGCCAGCGGGAGGGACGCTACCTACGAGCAGTACTTC. The rearrangement links TRBV5-1 to TRBJ2-7, with 7 bases lining up with TRBD2. Looked up from germline, CDR1 is SGHRS and CDR2 is YFSETQ. The ends lost 7 bases at V and 2 bases at J; junction bases unmatched: 6. The CDR3 has 13 amino acids.

V usage is TRBV6-5 and J usage is TRBJ2-1; 9 bases are a match to TRBD2. CDR1 MNHEY and CDR2 SVGAGI come from the germline V gene. The CDR3 has 15 residues. The V gene end was trimmed by 7 bases and the J gene end by 7 bases; junction bases not matched to a gene: 11. The CDR3 region is CASTIGGLAINEQFF. CDR3 in DNA: TGTGCCAGCACTATAGGGGGACTAGCCATAAATGAGCAGTTCTTC.

This clonotype was observed a few times. One end of the junction is discordant with germline, which a read error may explain. The CDR3 sequence: CASSELDPILGGYGYTF. CDR3 nucleotides: TGCGCCAGCAGTGAACTAGACCCGATCTTGGGGGGCTATGGCTACACCTTC. V gene TRBV6-1 combines with J gene TRBJ1-2; D is possibly TRBD1 (5 bases). Germline-derived CDR1 and CDR2 are MNHNS and SASEGT. This CDR3 spans 17 amino acids.

The genes are TRBV20-1 and TRBJ1-1, with unresolved D. Germline V gene data show CDR1 as DFQATT and CDR2 as SNEGSKA (reference sequence). This CDR3 contains 13 residues. Trimming removed 3 bases at V and 0 bases at J, with 8 bases between. The CDR3 region has the DNA TGCAGTGCTAGGGCAAATATGAACACTGAAGCTTTCTTT. Translated, it gives CSARANMNTEAFF.

The V and J genes are TRBV7-3 and TRBJ2-1; 7 positions match TRBD2. V lost 6 bases, J lost 7 bases, and 9 bases stayed unmatched. The CDR3 has 14 amino acids. Germline CDR1 is SGHTA and CDR2 is FQGTGA. Here the CDR3 reads CASRPAAGKNEQFF. Here the CDR3 DNA reads TGTGCCAGCAGGCCTGCAGCGGGGAAGAATGAGCAGTTCTTC.

This clonotype appeared a few times. V is TRBV20-1 and J is TRBJ2-3, with TRBD2 identical over 12 bases. Trimming cost V 4 bases and J 9 bases; bases outside gene matches: 11. Germline CDR1 DFQATT, CDR2 SNEGSKA (reference sequence). The CDR3 runs 15 residues. Here the CDR3 DNA reads TGCAGTGCTACGTTCCTAGCGGGGGGGCGGGAGACGCAGTATTTT. This translates into CSATFLAGGRETQYF.

V gene TRBV7-9 combines with J gene TRBJ1-4; D gene uncertain. This CDR3 has 11 residues. The germline V gene has CDR1 SEHNR and CDR2 FQNEAQ (reference sequence). V lost 3 bases to trimming and J lost 8 bases, with 4 bases between them. The CDR3 region is CASSFGEKLFF. CDR3 DNA sequence: TGTGCCAGCAGCTTTGGAGAAAAACTGTTTTTT.

This clonotype was found many times. This chain connects TRBV11-2 to TRBJ1-2; D unresolved. This CDR3 comprises 11 residues. Germline CDR1 SGHAT, CDR2 FQNNGV. V was clipped by 4 bases and J by 4 bases, with 4 bases between them. CDR3 nucleotides: TGTGCCAGCAGCTCCAGCTATGGCTACACCTTC. This encodes CASSSSYGYTF.

This clonotype was counted many times. The chain joins TRBV29-1 to TRBJ2-1; D remains ambiguous. V was pared by 4 bases and J by 0 bases, with 10 bases between. The CDR3 loop spans 14 amino acids. Germline-derived CDR1 and CDR2 are SQVTM and ANQGSEA. This CDR3 reads CSVVGRRSYNEQFF. In nucleotides, the CDR3 is TGCAGCGTTGTCGGACGGCGCTCCTACAATGAGCAGTTCTTC.

Concerning this clonotype itself: Compared with germline, one end of the junction differs, possibly owing to a read error. The chain couples TRBV4-3 to TRBJ2-7; 9 bases map to TRBD2. The CDR3 totals 15 residues. In germline, CDR1 is LGHNA, CDR2 YSLEER. CDR3 region: CTSSQEAGGPYEQYF. Here the CDR3 DNA reads TGCACCAGCAGCCAAGAGGCGGGGGGGCCCTACGAGCAGTACTTC.

At least ten counts were recorded for this clonotype. The chain uses TRBV7-3 and TRBJ2-1; 7 bases align to TRBD1. Germline CDR1 is SGHTA and CDR2 is FQGTGA. Unmatched junction bases numbered 13, after V lost 5 bases and J lost 15 bases. The CDR3 extends over 13 amino acids. The CDR3 DNA sequence: TGTGCCAGCAGCGCTCAATGGGACAGTCCACTGTTCTTC. The encoded protein is CASSAQWDSPLFF.

This clonotype was detected many times. The chain couples TRBV20-1 to TRBJ2-1; D is perhaps TRBD2 (6 bases). The germline CDR1 and CDR2 sequences are DFQATT and SNEGSKA (reference sequence). The CDR3 covers 18 residues. Trimming left V 0 bases short and J 0 bases short, with 18 bases between. In DNA form, the CDR3 reads TGCAGTGCTAGAGATCCTGGGGGGAGGACCCCCTCCTACAATGAGCAGTTCTTC. Protein sequence: CSARDPGGRTPSYNEQFF.